The sequence of this T cell receptor (beta chain) was determined in a study of spatial heterogeneity in lung cancer. Overall study: Combinations of a unique TCR and a UMI were tallied in raw reads, and on average each appeared more than ten times.

Individually, TCR cDNA molecules were each labelled with a unique molecular identifier. TCRdb re-analysed the 5' RACE reads in MiXCR, keeping a single row per CDR3 protein. The repertoire includes around 40,000 distinct CDR3 sequences, around 5.2% of them detected once, and more than 20% sits in the top ten. Points from the study as a whole: Ubiquitous expanded tumor TCRs appeared in blood more at resection than follow-up.

Time point here: sample taken at primary tumor resection. Without sorting, whole RNA was sequenced from tumor, nontumor lung or frozen PBMC. The cohort: 70 to 85 early-stage, untreated non-small cell lung cancer patients. The CDR3 is 14 residues long. Trimming stripped 2 bases from V and 3 bases from J, with 9 bases between. Germline CDR1 reads SGHRS; CDR2 reads YFSETQ. This clonotype was detected ten times or more. The antigen is not known. This chain joins TRBV5-1 and TRBJ2-1, with D unclear. The sequence came from a female donor with early-stage non-small cell lung cancer. The sample in question was PBMCs, obtained at surgery. The DNA for the CDR3 is TGCGCCAGCAGCTTATGGGAATTCTACAATGAGCAGTTCTTC. As protein: CASSLWEFYNEQFF. Together with reference TRBV5-1 and TRBJ2-1, the CDR3 gives the full variable domain: KAGVTQTPRYLIKTRGQQVTLSCSPISGHRSVSWYQQTPGQGLQFLFEYFSETQRNKGNFPGRFSGRQFSNSRSEMNVSTLELGDSALYLCASSLWEFYNEQFFGPGTRLTVL.